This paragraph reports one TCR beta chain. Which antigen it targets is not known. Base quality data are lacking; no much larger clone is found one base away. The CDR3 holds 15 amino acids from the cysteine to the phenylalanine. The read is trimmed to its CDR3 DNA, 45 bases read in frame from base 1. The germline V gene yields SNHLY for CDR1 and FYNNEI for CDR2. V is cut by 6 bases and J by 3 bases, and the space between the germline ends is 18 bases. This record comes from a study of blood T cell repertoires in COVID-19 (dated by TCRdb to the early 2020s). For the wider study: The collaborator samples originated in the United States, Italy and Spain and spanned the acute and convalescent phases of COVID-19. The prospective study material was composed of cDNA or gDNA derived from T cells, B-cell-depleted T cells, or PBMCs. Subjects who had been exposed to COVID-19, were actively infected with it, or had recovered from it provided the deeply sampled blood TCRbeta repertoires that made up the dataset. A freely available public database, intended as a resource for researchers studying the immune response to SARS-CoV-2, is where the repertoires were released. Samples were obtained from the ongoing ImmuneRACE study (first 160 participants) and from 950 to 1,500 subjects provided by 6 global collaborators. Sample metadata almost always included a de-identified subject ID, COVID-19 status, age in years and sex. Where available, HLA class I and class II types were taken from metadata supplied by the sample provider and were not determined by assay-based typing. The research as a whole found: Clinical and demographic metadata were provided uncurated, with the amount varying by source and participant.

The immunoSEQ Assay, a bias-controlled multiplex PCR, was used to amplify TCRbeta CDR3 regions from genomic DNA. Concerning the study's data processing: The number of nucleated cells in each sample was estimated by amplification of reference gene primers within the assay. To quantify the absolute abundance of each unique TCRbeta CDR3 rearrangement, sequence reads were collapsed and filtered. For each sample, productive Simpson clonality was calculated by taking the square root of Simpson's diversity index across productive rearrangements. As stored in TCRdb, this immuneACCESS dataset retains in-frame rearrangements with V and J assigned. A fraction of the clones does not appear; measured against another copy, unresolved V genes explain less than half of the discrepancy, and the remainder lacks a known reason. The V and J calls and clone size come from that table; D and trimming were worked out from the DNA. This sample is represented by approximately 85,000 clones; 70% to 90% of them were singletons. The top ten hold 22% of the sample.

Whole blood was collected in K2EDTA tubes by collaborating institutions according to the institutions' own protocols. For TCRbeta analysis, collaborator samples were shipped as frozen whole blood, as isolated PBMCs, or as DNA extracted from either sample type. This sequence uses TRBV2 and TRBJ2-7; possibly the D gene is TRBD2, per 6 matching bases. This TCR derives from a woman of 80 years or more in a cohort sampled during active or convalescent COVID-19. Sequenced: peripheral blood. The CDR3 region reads CASSALLARNYEQYF. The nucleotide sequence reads TGTGCCAGCAGCGCGTTGCTAGCGCGCAACTACGAGCAGTACTTC.